This TCR beta chain was documented in a study of vaccination and CD4 T cells after COVID-19. Overall study context: The convalescents, six males and four females, included two who were Hispanic.

The CDR3 spans 15 residues. Trimming cost V 1 base and J 11 bases, with 15 bases left between them. CDR1 is SGHVS and CDR2 is FQNEAQ in the germline V gene. About this clonotype itself: No antigen is known for it.

Sample treatment: approximately nine-day PBMC culture with coronavirus spike peptide pools or control peptides (ViraFEST assay). Researchers used the Oncomine TCR Beta short-read assay to sequence DNA from cultured CD4+ T cells. TCRdb reprocessed the PCR reads with MiXCR, giving one entry per CDR3 protein. The table includes some 10,000 distinct CDR3 sequences, around 20% detected once. This clonotype was sampled from a human donor who had recovered from COVID-19. The chain employs TRBV7-8 and TRBJ1-6; the D is unclear. The specimen comprised CD4+ T cells from blood, cultured in vitro, sampled after SARS-CoV-2 vaccination. DNA of the CDR3: TGTGCCAGCAGCTTAGACCGGACGGGCACAGCACCCCTCCACTTT. As protein: CASSLDRTGTAPLHF.